The present entry profiles one TCR beta chain with its context. Any patient presenting with uncontrolled infection, other autoimmune disease, pregnancy or lactation was left out. This record belongs to a study of T cells in Graves' hyperthyroidism and ophthalmopathy. Study-level information: Before any treatment, at initial diagnosis, peripheral blood was collected.

Amplified TCR beta CDR3 regions derived from RNA transcripts. HTBI primers drove first-round RT-PCR of the TCR CDR3. TCRdb itself ran the multiplex PCR reads through MiXCR, one entry per CDR3 protein. The sample records around 300,000 distinct CDR3 sequences, about 15% being singletons. This CDR3 has 13 amino acids. V was shortened by 5 bases and J by 6 bases, with 15 bases between the two germline ends. Germline-derived CDR1 and CDR2 are SGHRS and YFSETQ. The receptor comes from a woman aged 25 to 39 with Graves' hyperthyroidism. The J gene is TRBJ2-7, the V gene TRBV5-1; D is uncertain. Specimen: blood. CDR3 in amino acids: CASRLNPSGEQYF. As DNA, the CDR3 is TGCGCCAGCAGACTGAACCCGTCCGGCGAGCAGTACTTC.